This T cell receptor beta chain was documented in a study of tumor and adjacent non-tumor tissue in lung cancer. Concerning this clonotype: The junction differs from germline at one of its ends, possibly a read error.

The library came from three nested PCR rounds adapted from ARM-PCR protocols. One entry per CDR3 protein results from TCRdb running MiXCR on the multiplex PCR reads. The data contain approximately 100,000 distinct CDR3 sequences, roughly 80% of them singletons. The CDR3 is 15 residues long. Germline-derived CDR1 and CDR2 are DFQATT and SNEGSKA (reference sequence). No cell sorting was done before RNA was extracted from the tissue. This receptor was taken from a woman aged 55 to 70 with non-small cell lung cancer. The genes are TRBV20-1 and TRBJ1-3; D unresolved. Sequencing input: lung tumor tissue. CDR3 residues: CSARRGLPSGNTIYF. The CDR3 coding sequence is TGCAGTGCTAGAAGAGGGTTACCCTCTGGAAACACGATATATTTT.